Listed below are T cell receptor beta chains from one sample, sequenced in a study of shared clonotypes between healthy human individuals. TCRdb's table, derived via immunoSEQ multiplex PCR, lists solely in-frame clones and lacks some. The sample holds around 2.1 million clones; 90% to 97% are singletons and the top ten take around 0.13%. The source material was naive CD4+ T cells sorted from blood. The receptors shown here come from a man aged 18 to 30 in good health. Each CDR3 is given with its conserved first and last residue. Each record gives: V gene, D gene, J gene, clone size, CDR3 protein, CDR3 DNA. D genes are given only for firm matches. The size field is filled for only some rows; it gives once, few, many or a size class.

>TRBV6-5|.|TRBJ1-5|once
CASSPFPNSNQPQHF
TGTGCCAGCAGCCCCTTTCCCAATAGCAATCAGCCCCAGCATTTT
>TRBV19|.|TRBJ1-5|.
CASKWPNSNQPQHF
TGTGCCAGTAAGTGGCCTAATAGCAATCAGCCCCAGCATTTT
>TRBV7-2|TRBD1|TRBJ1-2|.
CASSLDPLRTGGYTF
TGTGCCAGCAGCCTAGACCCCCTCCGGACAGGAGGCTACACCTTC
>TRBV13|TRBD1|TRBJ1-2|.
CASSLGVTGNYGYTF
TGTGCCAGCAGCTTAGGAGTGACAGGGAACTATGGCTACACCTTC
>TRBV5-4|TRBD1|TRBJ2-7|.
CASSPDRGRVVVQYF
TGTGCCAGCAGCCCGGACAGGGGTCGGGTAGTAGTGCAGTACTTC
>TRBV7-9|.|TRBJ1-3|once
CASSLSGNTIYF
TGTGCCAGCAGTCTCTCCGGAAACACCATATATTTT
>TRBV6-1|TRBD1|TRBJ1-2|.
CASRGTGLNYGYTF
TGTGCCAGCAGGGGGACAGGGCTGAACTATGGCTACACCTTC
>TRBV9|.|TRBJ1-1|.
CASSVVEGNTEAFF
TGTGCCAGCAGCGTAGTTGAGGGGAACACTGAAGCTTTCTTT
>TRBV10-2|.|TRBJ1-5|.
CASSESNQNQPQHF
TGCGCCAGCAGTGAGTCGAACCAAAATCAGCCCCAGCATTTT
>TRBV6-6|.|TRBJ2-3|.
CASRPVTDTQYF
TGTGCCAGCAGGCCAGTCACAGATACGCAGTATTTT
>TRBV15|TRBD1|TRBJ2-7|.
CATSSGTGFTYEQYF
TGTGCCACCAGCAGCGGGACAGGGTTTACCTACGAGCAGTACTTC
>TRBV7-9|TRBD1|TRBJ2-7|.
CASSRAGQAGYEQYF
TGTGCCAGCAGCCGCGCGGGACAGGCAGGATACGAGCAGTACTTC
>TRBV25-1|.|TRBJ2-1|.
CASSVDGNEQFF
TGTGCCAGCAGTGTGGATGGGAATGAGCAGTTCTTC
>TRBV5-4|.|TRBJ2-5|.
CASSLGRELSETQYF
TGTGCCAGCAGCTTGGGGAGGGAGCTTTCGGAGACCCAGTACTTC
>TRBV6-4|.|TRBJ1-2|.
CASPGGRGANYGYTF
TGTGCCAGCCCTGGCGGCAGGGGAGCTAACTATGGCTACACCTTC
>TRBV4-3|TRBD1|TRBJ2-2|.
CASSQVGQGIGGELFF
TGCGCCAGCAGCCAAGTGGGACAGGGAATAGGCGGGGAGCTGTTTTTT
>TRBV2|.|TRBJ1-6|.
CASSESGVSSPLHF
TGTGCCAGCAGTGAGTCAGGGGTGTCGTCACCCCTCCACTTT